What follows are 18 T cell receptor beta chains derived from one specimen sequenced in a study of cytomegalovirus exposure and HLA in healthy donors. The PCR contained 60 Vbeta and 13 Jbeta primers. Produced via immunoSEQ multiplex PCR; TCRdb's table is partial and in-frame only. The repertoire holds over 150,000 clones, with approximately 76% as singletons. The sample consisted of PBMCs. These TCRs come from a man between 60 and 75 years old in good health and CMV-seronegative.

CDR3 in DNA: TGTGCCAGCAGCTTAGGACAGGGGGGAGATACGCAGTATTTT. Encoded protein: CASSLGQGGDTQYF. The chain recombines TRBV11-1 with TRBJ2-3, with TRBD1 matching over 9 bases. Trimming took 1 base from V and 5 from J; bases not matched to a gene: 1. The CDR3 covers 14 residues. Germline loops: CDR1 SGHAT, CDR2 FQDESV (reference sequence).

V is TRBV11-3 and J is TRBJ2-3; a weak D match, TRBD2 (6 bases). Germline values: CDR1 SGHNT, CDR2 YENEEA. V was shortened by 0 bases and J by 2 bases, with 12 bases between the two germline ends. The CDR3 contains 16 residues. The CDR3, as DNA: TGTGCCAGCAGCTTAGAGGGGGACTTGTCCACAGATACGCAGTATTTT. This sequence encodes CASSLEGDLSTDTQYF.

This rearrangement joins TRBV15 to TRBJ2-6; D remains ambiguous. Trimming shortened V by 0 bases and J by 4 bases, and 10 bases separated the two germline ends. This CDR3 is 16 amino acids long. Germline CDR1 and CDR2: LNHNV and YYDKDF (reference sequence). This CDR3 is CATSRDAVTGANVLTF. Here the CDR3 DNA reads TGTGCCACCAGCAGAGATGCTGTAACAGGGGCCAACGTCCTGACTTTC. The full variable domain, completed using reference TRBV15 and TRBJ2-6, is DAMVIQNPRYQVTQFGKPVTLSCSQTLNHNVMYWYQQKSSQAPKLLFHYYDKDFNNEADTPDNFQSRRPNTSFCFLDIRSPGLGDTAMYLCATSRDAVTGANVLTFGAGSRLTVL.

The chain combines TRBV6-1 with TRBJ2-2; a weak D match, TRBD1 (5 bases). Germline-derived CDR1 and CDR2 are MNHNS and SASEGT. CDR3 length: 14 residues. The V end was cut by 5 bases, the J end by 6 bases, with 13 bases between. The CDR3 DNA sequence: TGTGCCAGCAGTCAAATAGGACATCCCGGGGAGCTGTTTTTT. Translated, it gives CASSQIGHPGELFF.

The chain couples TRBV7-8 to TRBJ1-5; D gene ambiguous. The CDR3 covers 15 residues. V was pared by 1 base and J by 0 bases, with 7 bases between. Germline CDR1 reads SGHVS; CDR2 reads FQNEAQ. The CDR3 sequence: CASSLGEYSNQPQHF. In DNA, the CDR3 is TGTGCCAGCAGCTTAGGAGAGTATAGCAATCAGCCCCAGCATTTT.

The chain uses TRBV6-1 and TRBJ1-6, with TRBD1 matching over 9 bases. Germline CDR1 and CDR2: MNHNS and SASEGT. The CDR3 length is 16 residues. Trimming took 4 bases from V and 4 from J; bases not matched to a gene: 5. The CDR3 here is CASSAGTGIYNSPLHF. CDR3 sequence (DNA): TGTGCCAGCAGTGCAGGGACAGGGATTTATAATTCACCCCTCCACTTT.

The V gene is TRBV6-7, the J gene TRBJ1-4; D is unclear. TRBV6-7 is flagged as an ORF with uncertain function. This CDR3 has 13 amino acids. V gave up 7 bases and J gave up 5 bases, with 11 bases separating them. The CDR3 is CASKRARNEKLFF. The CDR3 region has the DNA TGTGCCAGCAAGCGGGCGCGGAATGAAAAACTGTTTTTT.

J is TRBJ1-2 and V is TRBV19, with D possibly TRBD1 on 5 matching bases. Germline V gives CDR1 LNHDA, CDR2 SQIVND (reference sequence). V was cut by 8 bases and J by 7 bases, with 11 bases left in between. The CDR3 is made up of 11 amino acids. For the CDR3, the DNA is TGTGCCAGTGGGCGCGGGGCTGGCTACACCTTC. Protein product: CASGRGAGYTF.

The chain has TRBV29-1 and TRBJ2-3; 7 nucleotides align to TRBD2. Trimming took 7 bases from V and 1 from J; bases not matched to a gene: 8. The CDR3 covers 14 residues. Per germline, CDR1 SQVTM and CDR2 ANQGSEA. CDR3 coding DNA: TGCAGCGGTAGCGGGCCGCCGGGCACAGATACGCAGTATTTT. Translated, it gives CSGSGPPGTDTQYF.

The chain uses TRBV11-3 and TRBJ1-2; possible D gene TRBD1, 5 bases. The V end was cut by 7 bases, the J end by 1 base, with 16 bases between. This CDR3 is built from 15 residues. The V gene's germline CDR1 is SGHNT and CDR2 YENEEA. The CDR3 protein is CASNHLVGDNYGYTF. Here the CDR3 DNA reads TGTGCCAGCAACCACCTGGTAGGGGATAACTATGGCTACACCTTC.

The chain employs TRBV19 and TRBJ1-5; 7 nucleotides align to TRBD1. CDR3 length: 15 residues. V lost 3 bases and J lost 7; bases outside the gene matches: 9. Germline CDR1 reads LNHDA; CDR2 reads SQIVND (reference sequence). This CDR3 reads CASSMGRQGGQPQHF. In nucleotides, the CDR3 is TGTGCCAGTAGTATGGGACGACAGGGAGGACAGCCCCAGCATTTT. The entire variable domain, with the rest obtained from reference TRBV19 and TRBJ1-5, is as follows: DGGITQSPKYLFRKEGQNVTLSCEQNLNHDAMYWYRQDPGQGLRLIYYSQIVNDFQKGDIAEGYSVSREKKESFPLTVTSAQKNPTAFYLCASSMGRQGGQPQHFGDGTRLSIL.

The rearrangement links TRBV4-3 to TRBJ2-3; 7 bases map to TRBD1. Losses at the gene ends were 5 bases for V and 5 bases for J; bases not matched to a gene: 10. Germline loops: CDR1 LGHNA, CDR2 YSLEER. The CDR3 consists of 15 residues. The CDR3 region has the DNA TGCGCCAGCAGCGAGAGGGGGCTCGCCCAAGATACGCAGTATTTT. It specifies CASSERGLAQDTQYF.

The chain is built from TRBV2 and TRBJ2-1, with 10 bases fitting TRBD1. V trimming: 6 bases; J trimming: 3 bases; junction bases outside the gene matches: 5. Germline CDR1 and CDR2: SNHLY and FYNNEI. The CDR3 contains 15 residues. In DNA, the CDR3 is TGTGCCAGCAGGGACAGGGGGACGGTCTACAATGAGCAGTTCTTC. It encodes CASRDRGTVYNEQFF.

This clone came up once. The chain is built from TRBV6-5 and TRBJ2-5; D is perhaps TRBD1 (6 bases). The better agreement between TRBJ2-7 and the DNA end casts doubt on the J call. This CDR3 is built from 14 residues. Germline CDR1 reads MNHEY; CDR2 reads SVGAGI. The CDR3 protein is CASSYLTGFDEQYF. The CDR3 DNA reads TGTGCCAGCAGTTACCTTACAGGGTTCGACGAGCAGTACTTC.

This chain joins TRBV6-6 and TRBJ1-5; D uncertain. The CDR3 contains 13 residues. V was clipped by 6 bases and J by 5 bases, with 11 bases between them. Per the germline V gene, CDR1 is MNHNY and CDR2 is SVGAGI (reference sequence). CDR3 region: CASSPTGDQPQHF. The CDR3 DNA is TGTGCCAGCAGCCCCACCGGAGATCAGCCCCAGCATTTT.

In nucleotides, the CDR3 is TGCGCCAGCAGCCAAAACGGACAGGGAGGCTACGAGCAGTACTTC. The encoded protein is CASSQNGQGGYEQYF. J is TRBJ2-7 and V is TRBV4-1; 8 nucleotides agree with TRBD1. CDR3 length equals 15 residues. In germline, CDR1 is MGHRA, CDR2 YSYEKL. V lost 2 bases to trimming and J lost 3 bases; unmatched junction nucleotides: 6.

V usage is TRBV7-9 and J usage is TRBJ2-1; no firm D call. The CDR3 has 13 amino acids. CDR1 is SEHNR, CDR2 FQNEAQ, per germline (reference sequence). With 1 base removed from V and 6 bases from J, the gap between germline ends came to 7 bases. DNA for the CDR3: TGTGCCAGCAGCTTAGTGCTAGTCAATGAGCAGTTCTTC. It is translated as CASSLVLVNEQFF.

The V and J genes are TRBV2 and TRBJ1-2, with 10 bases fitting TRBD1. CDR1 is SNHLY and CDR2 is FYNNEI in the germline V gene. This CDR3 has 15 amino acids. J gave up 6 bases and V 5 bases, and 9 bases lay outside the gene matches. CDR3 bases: TGTGCCAGCAGTTTAGCCGGGACAGGGGCAAATGGCTACACCTTC. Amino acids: CASSLAGTGANGYTF.